Listed here are 6 T cell receptor beta chains from one sample, sequenced in a study of blood T cell repertoires in COVID-19. Some clones are missing from TCRdb's copy, which holds only in-frame ones; the method was immunoSEQ multiplex PCR. This table holds hundreds of thousands of clones, 80% to 90% found once. Sequenced: peripheral blood. All receptors come from a woman aged 40 to 50 with active or convalescent COVID-19.

This clone was counted a few times. V is TRBV6-1 and J is TRBJ2-5; TRBD1 aligns across 9 bases. The ends lost 3 bases at V and 9 bases at J; junction bases unmatched: 11. Germline loops: CDR1 MNHNS, CDR2 SASEGT. The CDR3 is 15 amino acids. Here the CDR3 reads CASSDAGTGRVAQYF. Written as DNA, the CDR3 is TGTGCCAGCAGTGATGCCGGGACAGGGCGTGTGGCCCAGTACTTC.

The chain carries TRBV2 and TRBJ1-5, with D tentatively TRBD1 (6 bases). The CDR3 is 13 residues long. V was trimmed by 6 bases and J by 9 bases, leaving 15 bases between them. Per germline, CDR1 SNHLY and CDR2 FYNNEI. This CDR3 is CASRLQGEGPQHF. Here the CDR3 DNA reads TGTGCCAGCAGATTACAGGGCGAGGGGCCCCAGCATTTT.

This clone has only a few counts. The rearrangement joins TRBV7-9 to TRBJ1-5; D is undetermined. The CDR3 is 16 residues long. V was trimmed by 2 bases and J by 2 bases, leaving 13 bases between them. Germline CDR1 and CDR2: SEHNR and FQNEAQ (reference sequence). CDR3 DNA: TGTGCCAGCAGCTTATACCCCGGGGTGGGCAATCAGCCCCAGCATTTT. It yields the protein CASSLYPGVGNQPQHF.

The chain links TRBV6-4 to TRBJ2-1; 9 bases match TRBD1. The ends lost 6 bases at V and 6 bases at J; junction bases unmatched: 15. CDR1 MRHNA and CDR2 SNTAGT come from the germline V gene. This CDR3 is 17 amino acids long. CDR3 protein: CASSLKPGQGLANEQFF. The CDR3 DNA reads as TGTGCCAGCAGCTTAAAACCAGGACAGGGGCTCGCCAATGAGCAGTTCTTC.

The rearrangement links TRBV11-3 to TRBJ2-7, with D possibly matching TRBD2 (6 bases). The V end lost 8 bases, the J end lost 11 bases, and 25 bases lay between the germline ends. This CDR3 contains 14 residues. CDR1 is SGHNT, CDR2 YENEEA, per germline. The CDR3 sequence: CASSLDYVTTREYF. The CDR3 DNA sequence: TGTGCCAGCTCCCTGGACTATGTCACTACGAGGGAGTACTTC.

This chain uses TRBV24-1 with TRBJ1-4; TRBD1 aligns across 7 bases. Germline-derived CDR1 and CDR2 are KGHDR and SFDVKD. The CDR3 is 15 amino acids. With 3 bases clipped from V and 7 bases from J, the junction kept 7 bases outside the gene matches. The chain's CDR3 is CATSDPRGLSEKLFF. CDR3 coding DNA: TGTGCCACCAGTGATCCCAGGGGGTTGAGTGAAAAACTGTTTTTT.